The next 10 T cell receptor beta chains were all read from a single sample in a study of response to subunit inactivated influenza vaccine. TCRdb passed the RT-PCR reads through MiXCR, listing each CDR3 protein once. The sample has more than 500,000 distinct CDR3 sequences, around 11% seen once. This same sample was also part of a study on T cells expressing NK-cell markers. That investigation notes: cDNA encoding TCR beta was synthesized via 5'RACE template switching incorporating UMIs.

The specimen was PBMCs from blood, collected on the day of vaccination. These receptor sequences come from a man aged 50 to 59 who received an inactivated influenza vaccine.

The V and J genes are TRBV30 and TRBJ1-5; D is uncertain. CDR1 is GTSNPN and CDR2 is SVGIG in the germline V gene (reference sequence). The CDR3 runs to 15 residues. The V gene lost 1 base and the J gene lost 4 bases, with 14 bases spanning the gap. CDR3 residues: CAWSARHTINQPQHF. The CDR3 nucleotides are TGTGCCTGGAGTGCCCGGCACACCATAAATCAGCCCCAGCATTTT. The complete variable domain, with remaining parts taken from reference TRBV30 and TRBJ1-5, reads SQTIHQWPATLVQPVGSPLSLECTVEGTSNPNLYWYRQAAGRGLQLLFYSVGIGQISSEVPQNLSASRPQDRQFILSSKKLLLSDSGFYLCAWSARHTINQPQHFGDGTRLSIL.

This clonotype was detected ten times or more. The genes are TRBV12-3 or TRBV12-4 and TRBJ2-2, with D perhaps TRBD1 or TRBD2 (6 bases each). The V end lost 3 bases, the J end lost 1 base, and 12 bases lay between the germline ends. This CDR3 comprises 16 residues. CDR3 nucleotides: TGTGCCAGCAGTTTGATGGGGGGCCGGAACACCGGGGAGCTGTTTTTT. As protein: CASSLMGGRNTGELFF.

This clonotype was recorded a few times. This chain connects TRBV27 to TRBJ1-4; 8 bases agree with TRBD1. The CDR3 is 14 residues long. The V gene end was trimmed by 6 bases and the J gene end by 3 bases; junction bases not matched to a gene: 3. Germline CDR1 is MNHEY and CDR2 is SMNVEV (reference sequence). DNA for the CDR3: TGTGCCAGCAGACCGGGACAGGCTAATGAAAAACTGTTTTTT. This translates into CASRPGQANEKLFF.

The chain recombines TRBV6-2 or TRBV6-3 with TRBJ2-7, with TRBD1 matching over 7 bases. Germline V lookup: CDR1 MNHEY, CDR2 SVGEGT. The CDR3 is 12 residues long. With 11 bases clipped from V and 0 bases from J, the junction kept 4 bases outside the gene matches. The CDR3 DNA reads TGTGCCGCCCGGGACAGCTCCTACGAGCAGTACTTC. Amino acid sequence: CAARDSSYEQYF.

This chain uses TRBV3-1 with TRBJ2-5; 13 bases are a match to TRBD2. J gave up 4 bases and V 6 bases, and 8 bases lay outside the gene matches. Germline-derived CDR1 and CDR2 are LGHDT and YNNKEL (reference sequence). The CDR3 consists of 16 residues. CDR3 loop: CASSQLAGGPGETQYF. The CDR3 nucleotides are TGTGCCAGCAGTCAACTAGCGGGAGGGCCAGGAGAGACCCAGTACTTC.

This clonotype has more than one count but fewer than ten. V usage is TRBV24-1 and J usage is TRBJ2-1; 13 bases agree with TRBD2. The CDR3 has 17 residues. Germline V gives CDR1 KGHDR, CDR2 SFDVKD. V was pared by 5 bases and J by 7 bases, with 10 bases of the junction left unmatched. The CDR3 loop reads CATSAGPGLAGLNEQFF. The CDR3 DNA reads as TGTGCCACCAGTGCCGGTCCGGGACTAGCGGGACTAAATGAGCAGTTCTTC.

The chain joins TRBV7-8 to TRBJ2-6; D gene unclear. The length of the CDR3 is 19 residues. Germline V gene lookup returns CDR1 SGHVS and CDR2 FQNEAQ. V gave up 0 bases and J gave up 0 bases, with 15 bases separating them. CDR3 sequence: CASSLARLTRRSGANVLTF. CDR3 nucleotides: TGTGCCAGCAGCTTAGCCCGACTCACGAGACGCTCTGGGGCCAACGTCCTGACTTTC.

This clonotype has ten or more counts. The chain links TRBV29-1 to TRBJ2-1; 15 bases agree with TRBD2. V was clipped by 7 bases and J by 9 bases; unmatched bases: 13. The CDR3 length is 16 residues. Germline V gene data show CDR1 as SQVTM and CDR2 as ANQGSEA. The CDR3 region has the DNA TGCAGCGCGCCCCTGGGACTAGCGGGAGGCCCTGGTGAGCAGTTCTTC. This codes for CSAPLGLAGGPGEQFF.

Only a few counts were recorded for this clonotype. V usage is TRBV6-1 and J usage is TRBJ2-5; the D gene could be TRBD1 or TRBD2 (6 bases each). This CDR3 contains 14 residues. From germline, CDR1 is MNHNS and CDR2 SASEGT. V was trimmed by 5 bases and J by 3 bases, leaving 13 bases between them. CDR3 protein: CASSLQRGEETQYF. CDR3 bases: TGTGCCAGCAGTCTCCAGAGGGGGGAAGAGACCCAGTACTTC.

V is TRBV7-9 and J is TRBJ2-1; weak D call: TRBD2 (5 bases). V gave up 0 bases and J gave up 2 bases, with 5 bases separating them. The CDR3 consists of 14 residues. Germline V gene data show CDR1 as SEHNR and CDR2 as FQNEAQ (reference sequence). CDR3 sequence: CASSLARAYNEQFF. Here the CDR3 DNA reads TGTGCCAGCAGCTTAGCGAGGGCCTACAATGAGCAGTTCTTC.